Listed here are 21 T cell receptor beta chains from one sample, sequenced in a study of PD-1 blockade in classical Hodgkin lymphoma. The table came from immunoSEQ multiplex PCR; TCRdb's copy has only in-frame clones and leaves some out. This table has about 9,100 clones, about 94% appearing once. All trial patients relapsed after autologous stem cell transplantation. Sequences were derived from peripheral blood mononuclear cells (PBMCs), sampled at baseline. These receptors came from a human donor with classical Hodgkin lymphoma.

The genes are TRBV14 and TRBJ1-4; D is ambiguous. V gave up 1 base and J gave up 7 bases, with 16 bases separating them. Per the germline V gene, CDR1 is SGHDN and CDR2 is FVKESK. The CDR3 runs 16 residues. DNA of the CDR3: TGTGCCAGCAGCCAAGTGGTCGGCCTCCCTGGTGAAAAACTGTTTTTT. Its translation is CASSQVVGLPGEKLFF. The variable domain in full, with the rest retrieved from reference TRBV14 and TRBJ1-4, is EAGVTQFPSHSVIEKGQTVTLRCDPISGHDNLYWYRRVMGKEIKFLLHFVKESKQDESGMPNNRFLAERTGGTYSTLKVQPAELEDSGVYFCASSQVVGLPGEKLFFGSGTQLSVL.

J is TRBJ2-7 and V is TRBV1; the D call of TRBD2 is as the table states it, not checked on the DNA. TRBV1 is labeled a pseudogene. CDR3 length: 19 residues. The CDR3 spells CTSSQTRTLSSPSSYEQYF. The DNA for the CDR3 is TGCACCAGCAGCCAAACAAGGACTCTCTCGAGCCCCAGCTCCTACGAGCAGTACTTC.

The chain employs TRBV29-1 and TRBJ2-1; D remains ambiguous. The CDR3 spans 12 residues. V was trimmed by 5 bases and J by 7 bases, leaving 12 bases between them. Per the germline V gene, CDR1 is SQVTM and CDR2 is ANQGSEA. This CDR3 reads CSVSGVSNEQFF. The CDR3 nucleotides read TGCAGCGTTTCCGGAGTTTCGAATGAGCAGTTCTTC.

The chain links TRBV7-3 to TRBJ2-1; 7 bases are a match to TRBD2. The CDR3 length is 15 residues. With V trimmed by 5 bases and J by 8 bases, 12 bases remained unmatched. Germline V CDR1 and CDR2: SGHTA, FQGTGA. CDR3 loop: CASSPKGLPAHEQFF. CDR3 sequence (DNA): TGTGCCAGCAGCCCAAAGGGACTACCGGCGCATGAGCAGTTCTTC.

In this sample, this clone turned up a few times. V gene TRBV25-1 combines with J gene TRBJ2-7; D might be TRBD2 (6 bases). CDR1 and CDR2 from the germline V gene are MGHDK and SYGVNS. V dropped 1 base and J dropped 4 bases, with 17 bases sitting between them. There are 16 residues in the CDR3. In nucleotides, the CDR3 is TGTGCCAGCAGTGAATCCGAACCGGGACTCCGGTACGAGCAGTACTTC. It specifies CASSESEPGLRYEQYF.

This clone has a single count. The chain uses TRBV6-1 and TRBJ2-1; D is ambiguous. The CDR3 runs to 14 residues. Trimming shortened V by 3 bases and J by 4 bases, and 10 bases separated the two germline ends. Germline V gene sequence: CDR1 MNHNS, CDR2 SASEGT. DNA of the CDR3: TGTGCCAGCAGTGATCTGGCTAGTTACAATGAGCAGTTCTTC. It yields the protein CASSDLASYNEQFF.

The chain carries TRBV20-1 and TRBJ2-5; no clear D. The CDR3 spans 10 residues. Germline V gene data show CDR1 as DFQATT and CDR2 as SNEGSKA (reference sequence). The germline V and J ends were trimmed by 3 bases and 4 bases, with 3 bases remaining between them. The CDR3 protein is CSARGETQYF. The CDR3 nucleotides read TGCAGTGCTAGGGGAGAGACCCAGTACTTC.

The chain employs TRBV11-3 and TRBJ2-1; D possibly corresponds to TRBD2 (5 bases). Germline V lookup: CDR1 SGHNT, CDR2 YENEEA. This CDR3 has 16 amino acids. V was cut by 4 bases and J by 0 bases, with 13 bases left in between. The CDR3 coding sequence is TGTGCCAGCAGCTCCCTAGCTCACCCCTCCTACAATGAGCAGTTCTTC. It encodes CASSSLAHPSYNEQFF.

CDR3 bases: TGTGCCAGCTCTGGGGCTCCGGGCTATGGCTACACCTTC. This sequence encodes CASSGAPGYGYTF. This chain connects TRBV2 to TRBJ1-2; a weak D match, TRBD1 (5 bases). CDR3 length: 13 amino acids. The germline gives CDR1 SNHLY, CDR2 FYNNEI. Trimming removed 8 bases from V and 4 bases from J, with 14 bases in between. The full variable domain, in which reference TRBV2 and TRBJ1-2 provide the parts outside the CDR3, is EPEVTQTPSHQVTQMGQEVILRCVPISNHLYFYWYRQILGQKVEFLVSFYNNEISEKSEIFDDQFSVERPDGSNFTLKIRSTKLEDSAMYFCASSGAPGYGYTFGSGTRLTVV.

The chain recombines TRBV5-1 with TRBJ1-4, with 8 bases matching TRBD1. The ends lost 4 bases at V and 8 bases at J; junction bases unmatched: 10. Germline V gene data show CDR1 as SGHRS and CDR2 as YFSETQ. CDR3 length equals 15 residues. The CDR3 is CASSDHAGQEEKLFF. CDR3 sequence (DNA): TGCGCCAGCAGCGACCACGCGGGACAGGAAGAAAAACTGTTTTTT.

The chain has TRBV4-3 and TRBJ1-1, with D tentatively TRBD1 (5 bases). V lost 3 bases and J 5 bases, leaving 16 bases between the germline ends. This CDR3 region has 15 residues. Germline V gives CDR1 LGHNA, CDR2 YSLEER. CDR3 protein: CASSHHQGGSTEAFF. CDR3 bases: TGCGCCAGCAGCCATCACCAGGGAGGGAGTACTGAAGCTTTCTTT.

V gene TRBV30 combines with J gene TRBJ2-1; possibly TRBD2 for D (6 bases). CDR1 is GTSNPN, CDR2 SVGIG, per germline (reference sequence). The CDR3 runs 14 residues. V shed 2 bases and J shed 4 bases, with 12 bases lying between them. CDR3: CAWSKASDYNEQFF. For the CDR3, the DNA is TGTGCCTGGAGTAAGGCTAGCGATTACAATGAGCAGTTCTTC.

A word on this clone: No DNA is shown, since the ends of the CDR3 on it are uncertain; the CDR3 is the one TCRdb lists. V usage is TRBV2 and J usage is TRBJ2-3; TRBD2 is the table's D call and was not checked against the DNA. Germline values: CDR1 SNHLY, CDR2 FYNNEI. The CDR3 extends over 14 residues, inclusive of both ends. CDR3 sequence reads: CASILGGVGNTQYF.

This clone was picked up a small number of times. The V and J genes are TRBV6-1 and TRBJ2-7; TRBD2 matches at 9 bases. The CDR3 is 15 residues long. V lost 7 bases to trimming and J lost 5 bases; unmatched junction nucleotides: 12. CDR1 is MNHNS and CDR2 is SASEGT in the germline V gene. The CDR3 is CASNGAAGGSNEQYF. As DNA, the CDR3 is TGTGCCAGCAACGGTGCAGCGGGAGGTTCGAACGAGCAGTACTTC.

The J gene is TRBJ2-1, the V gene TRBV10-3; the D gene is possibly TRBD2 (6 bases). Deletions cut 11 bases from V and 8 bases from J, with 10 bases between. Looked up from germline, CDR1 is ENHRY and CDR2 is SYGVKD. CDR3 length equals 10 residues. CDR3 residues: CAPGGDEQFF. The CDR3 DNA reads TGTGCCCCCGGGGGAGATGAGCAGTTCTTC.

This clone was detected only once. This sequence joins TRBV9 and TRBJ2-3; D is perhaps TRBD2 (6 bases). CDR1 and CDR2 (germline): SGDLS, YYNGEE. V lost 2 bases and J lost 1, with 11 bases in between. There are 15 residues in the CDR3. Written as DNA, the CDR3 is TGTGCCAGCAGCGTTTCGGAGCGGGGCACAGATACGCAGTATTTT. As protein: CASSVSERGTDTQYF.

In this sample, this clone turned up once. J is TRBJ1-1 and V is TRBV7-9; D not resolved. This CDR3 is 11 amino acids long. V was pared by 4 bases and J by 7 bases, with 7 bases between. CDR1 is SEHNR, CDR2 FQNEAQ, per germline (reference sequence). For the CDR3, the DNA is TGTGCCAGCAGCTCGGTTGGTGAAGCTTTCTTT. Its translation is CASSSVGEAFF.

The CDR3 nucleotides read TGCGCCAGCAGTGAACACAGGGACTCCTACGAGCAGTACTTC. Translating it yields CASSEHRDSYEQYF. V gene TRBV10-1 combines with J gene TRBJ2-7; possibly TRBD1 for D (6 bases). Germline CDR1 WNHNN, CDR2 SYGVQD (reference sequence). The CDR3 spans 14 residues. The V and J ends lost 3 bases and 0 bases respectively, with 9 bases between them.

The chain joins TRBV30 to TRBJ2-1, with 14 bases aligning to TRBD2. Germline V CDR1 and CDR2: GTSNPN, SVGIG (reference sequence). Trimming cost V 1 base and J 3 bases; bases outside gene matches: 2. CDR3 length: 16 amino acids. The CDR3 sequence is CAWSAGTSGSYNEQFF. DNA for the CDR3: TGTGCCTGGAGTGCCGGGACTAGCGGGAGCTACAATGAGCAGTTCTTC.

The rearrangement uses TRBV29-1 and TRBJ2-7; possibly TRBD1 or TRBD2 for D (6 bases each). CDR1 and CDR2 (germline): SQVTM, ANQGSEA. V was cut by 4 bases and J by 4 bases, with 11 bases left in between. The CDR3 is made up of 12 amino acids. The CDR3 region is CSVVGGTYEQYF. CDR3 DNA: TGCAGCGTTGTCGGAGGGACATACGAGCAGTACTTC.

CDR3 protein: CASSSAGGDTQYF. CDR3 coding DNA: TGCGCCAGCAGCTCCGCAGGGGGAGATACGCAGTATTTT. This chain links TRBV5-1 with TRBJ2-3, with 7 bases lining up with TRBD1. This CDR3 contains 13 residues. CDR1 is SGHRS, CDR2 YFSETQ, per germline. The trim removed 3 bases at V and 5 bases at J, leaving 3 bases unmatched. Complete variable domain (other parts from reference TRBV5-1 and TRBJ2-3): KAGVTQTPRYLIKTRGQQVTLSCSPISGHRSVSWYQQTPGQGLQFLFEYFSETQRNKGNFPGRFSGRQFSNSRSEMNVSTLELGDSALYLCASSSAGGDTQYFGPGTRLTVL.